The sequence of this TCR beta chain was determined in a study of CD8 T cells in Susac syndrome. Trimming shortened V by 5 bases and J by 7 bases, and 15 bases separated the two germline ends. This CDR3 is 13 amino acids long. Germline V gene lookup returns CDR1 SNHLY and CDR2 FYNNEI. RNA was extracted with the RNeasy kit, and a quantity of roughly 0.5 to 1 ug was reverse transcribed using random hexamers. Via MiXCR, TCRdb re-called the immunoSEQ multiplex PCR reads, giving one row per CDR3 protein. The data contain about 94,000 distinct CDR3 sequences, about 93% of them singletons. The origin of this receptor is a human donor with Susac syndrome. The rearrangement links TRBV2 to TRBJ2-7; D possibly uses TRBD1 or TRBD2 (5 bases each). Sequenced input: CD4+ T cells from PBMCs. CDR3 region: CASSQTARVEQYF. CDR3 DNA: TGTGCCAGCAGTCAGACAGCGAGGGTGGAGCAGTACTTC.